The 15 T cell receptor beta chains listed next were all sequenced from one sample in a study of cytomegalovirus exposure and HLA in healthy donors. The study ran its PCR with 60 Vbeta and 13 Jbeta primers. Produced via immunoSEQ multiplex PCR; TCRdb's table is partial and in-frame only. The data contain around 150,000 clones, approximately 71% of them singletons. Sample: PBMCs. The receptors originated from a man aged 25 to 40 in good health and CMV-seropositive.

CDR3 loop: CASSFAVRYTGELFF. The CDR3 bases are TGTGCCAGCAGTTTCGCAGTCCGCTACACCGGGGAGCTGTTTTTT. The genes are TRBV28 and TRBJ2-2; D is undetermined. The CDR3 covers 15 residues. With 3 bases removed from V and 3 bases from J, the gap between germline ends came to 11 bases. Germline V gene lookup returns CDR1 MDHEN and CDR2 SYDVKM.

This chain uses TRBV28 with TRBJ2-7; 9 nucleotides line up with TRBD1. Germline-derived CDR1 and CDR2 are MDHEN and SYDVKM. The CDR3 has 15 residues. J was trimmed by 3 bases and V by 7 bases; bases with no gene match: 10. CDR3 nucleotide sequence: TGTGCCAGCACCACAGGGGGCGGTTTAGTCTACGAGCAGTACTTC. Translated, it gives CASTTGGGLVYEQYF.

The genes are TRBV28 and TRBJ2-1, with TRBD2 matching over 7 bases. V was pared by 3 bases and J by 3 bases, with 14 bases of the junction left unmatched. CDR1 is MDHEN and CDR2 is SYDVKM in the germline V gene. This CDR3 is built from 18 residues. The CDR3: CASSFRGLGGRLYNEQFF. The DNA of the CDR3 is TGTGCCAGCAGTTTCCGCGGATTGGGCGGGAGACTCTACAATGAGCAGTTCTTC. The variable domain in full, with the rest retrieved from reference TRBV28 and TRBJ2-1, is DVKVTQSSRYLVKRTGEKVFLECVQDMDHENMFWYRQDPGLGLRLIYFSYDVKMKEKGDIPEGYSVSREKKERFSLILESASTNQTSMYLCASSFRGLGGRLYNEQFFGPGTRLTVL.

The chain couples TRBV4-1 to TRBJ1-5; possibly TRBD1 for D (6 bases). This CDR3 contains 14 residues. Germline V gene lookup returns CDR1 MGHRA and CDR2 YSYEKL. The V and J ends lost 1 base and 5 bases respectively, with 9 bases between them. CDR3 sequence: CASSQGGGDQPQHF. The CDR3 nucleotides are TGCGCCAGCAGCCAAGGAGGGGGTGATCAGCCCCAGCATTTT.

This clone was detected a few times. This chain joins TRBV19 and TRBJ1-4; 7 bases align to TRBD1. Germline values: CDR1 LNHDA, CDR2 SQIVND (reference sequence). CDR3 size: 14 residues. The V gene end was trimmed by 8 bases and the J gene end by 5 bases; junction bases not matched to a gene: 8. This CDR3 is CASSGGQPNEKLFF. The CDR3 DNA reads TGTGCCAGTTCTGGGGGACAGCCAAATGAAAAACTGTTTTTT. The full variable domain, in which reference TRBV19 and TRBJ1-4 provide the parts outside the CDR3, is DGGITQSPKYLFRKEGQNVTLSCEQNLNHDAMYWYRQDPGQGLRLIYYSQIVNDFQKGDIAEGYSVSREKKESFPLTVTSAQKNPTAFYLCASSGGQPNEKLFFGSGTQLSVL.

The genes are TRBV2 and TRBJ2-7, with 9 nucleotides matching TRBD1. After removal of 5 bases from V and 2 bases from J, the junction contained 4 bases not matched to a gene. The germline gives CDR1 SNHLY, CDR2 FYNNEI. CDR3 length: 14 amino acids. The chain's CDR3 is CASSSGTGTYEQYF. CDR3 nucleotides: TGTGCCAGCAGTTCCGGGACAGGGACCTACGAGCAGTACTTC.

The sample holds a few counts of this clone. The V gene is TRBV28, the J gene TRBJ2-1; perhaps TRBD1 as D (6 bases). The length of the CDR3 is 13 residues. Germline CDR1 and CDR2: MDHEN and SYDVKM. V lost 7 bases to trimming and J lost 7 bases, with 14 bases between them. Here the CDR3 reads CASTLDRMNEQFF. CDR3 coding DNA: TGTGCCAGCACCCTTGACAGGATGAATGAGCAGTTCTTC.

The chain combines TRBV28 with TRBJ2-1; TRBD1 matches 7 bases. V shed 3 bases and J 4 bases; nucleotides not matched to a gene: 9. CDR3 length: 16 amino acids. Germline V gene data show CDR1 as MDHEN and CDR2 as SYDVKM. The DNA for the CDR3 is TGTGCCAGCAGTTTTTTAACGGGACAGAGATACAATGAGCAGTTCTTC. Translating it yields CASSFLTGQRYNEQFF.

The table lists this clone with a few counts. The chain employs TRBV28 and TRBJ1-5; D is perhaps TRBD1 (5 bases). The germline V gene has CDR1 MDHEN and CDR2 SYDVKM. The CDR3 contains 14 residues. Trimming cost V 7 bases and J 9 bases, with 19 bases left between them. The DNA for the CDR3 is TGTGCCAGCATCGAAGGGGTTGGGGGGGGGCCCCAGCATTTT. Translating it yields CASIEGVGGGPQHF.

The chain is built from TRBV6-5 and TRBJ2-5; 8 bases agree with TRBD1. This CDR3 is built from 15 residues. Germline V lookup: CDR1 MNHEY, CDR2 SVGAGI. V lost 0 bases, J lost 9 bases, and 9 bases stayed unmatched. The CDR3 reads CASSYSSDRVVAQYF. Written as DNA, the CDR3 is TGTGCCAGCAGTTACTCGTCGGACAGGGTTGTTGCCCAGTACTTC.

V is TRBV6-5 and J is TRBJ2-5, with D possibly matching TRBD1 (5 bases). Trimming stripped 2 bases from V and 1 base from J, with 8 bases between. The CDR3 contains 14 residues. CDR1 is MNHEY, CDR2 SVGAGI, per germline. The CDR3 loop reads CASSYARVQETQYF. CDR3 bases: TGTGCCAGCAGTTACGCCAGGGTCCAAGAGACCCAGTACTTC.

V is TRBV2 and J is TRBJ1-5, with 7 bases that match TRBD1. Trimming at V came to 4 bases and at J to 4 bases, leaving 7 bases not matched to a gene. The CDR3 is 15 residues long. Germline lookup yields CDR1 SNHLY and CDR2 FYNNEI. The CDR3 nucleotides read TGTGCCAGCAGTGGGAGACAGGGTGGGAATCAGCCCCAGCATTTT. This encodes CASSGRQGGNQPQHF.

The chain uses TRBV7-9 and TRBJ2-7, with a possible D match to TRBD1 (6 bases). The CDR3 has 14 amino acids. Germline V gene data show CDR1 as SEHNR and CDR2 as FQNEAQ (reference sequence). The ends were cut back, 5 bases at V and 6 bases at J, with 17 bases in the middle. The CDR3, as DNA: TGTGCCAGCAGCCCCGATACAGGGAAGGGCGAGCAGTACTTC. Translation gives CASSPDTGKGEQYF.

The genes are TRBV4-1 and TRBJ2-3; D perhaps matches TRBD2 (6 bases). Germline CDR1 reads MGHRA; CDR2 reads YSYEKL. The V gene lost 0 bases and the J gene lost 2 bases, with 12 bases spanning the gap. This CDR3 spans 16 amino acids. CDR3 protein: CASSQDLGLLTDTQYF. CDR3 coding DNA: TGCGCCAGCAGCCAAGACCTGGGACTCCTCACAGATACGCAGTATTTT.

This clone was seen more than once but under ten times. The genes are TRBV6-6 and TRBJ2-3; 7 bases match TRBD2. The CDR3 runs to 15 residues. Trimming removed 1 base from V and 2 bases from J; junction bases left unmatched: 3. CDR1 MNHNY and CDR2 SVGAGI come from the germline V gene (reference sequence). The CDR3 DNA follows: TGTGCCAGCAGTTACTTGGGACTATACACAGATACGCAGTATTTT. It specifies CASSYLGLYTDTQYF.